These 28 T cell receptor beta chains came from one sample sequenced in a study of identical twins. TCRdb processed the 5' RACE reads anew with MiXCR; each CDR3 protein has one entry. The profile shows roughly 230,000 distinct CDR3 sequences, about 8.9% of them singletons. This sample also belongs to another study, concerning yellow fever vaccine responses in identical twins.

Material: CD8+ T cells sorted from blood. The source of these receptors is a woman aged 18-30 years in good health.

This clonotype was recorded many times. The chain links TRBV12-3 or TRBV12-4 to TRBJ2-5; D is unresolved. The CDR3 length is 13 residues. V was trimmed by 5 bases and J by 0 bases, leaving 7 bases between them. CDR3 sequence: CASSKQYQETQYF. CDR3 nucleotides: TGTGCCAGCAGTAAACAGTACCAAGAGACCCAGTACTTC.

The chain couples TRBV20-1 to TRBJ2-1; tentatively, D is TRBD2 (5 bases). CDR1 and CDR2 from the germline V gene are DFQATT and SNEGSKA (reference sequence). Trimming shortened V by 3 bases and J by 2 bases, and 20 bases separated the two germline ends. CDR3 length equals 17 residues. This chain's CDR3 is CSARGFEGDTPYNEQFF. The DNA for the CDR3 is TGCAGTGCTAGGGGGTTTGAGGGAGACACCCCCTACAATGAGCAGTTCTTC.

There are a few counts of this clonotype. V usage is TRBV4-3 and J usage is TRBJ2-7, with D perhaps matching TRBD1 or TRBD2 (6 bases each). Germline assignment: CDR1 LGHNA and CDR2 YSLEER. The CDR3 has 16 residues. V was shortened by 3 bases and J by 2 bases, with 17 bases between the two germline ends. CDR3 nucleotides: TGCGCCAGCAGCCAGGTAGCGGCAGGGGCCGCCTACGAGCAGTACTTC. Protein sequence: CASSQVAAGAAYEQYF.

This clonotype was counted ten times or more. J is TRBJ2-1 and V is TRBV29-1; D possibly corresponds to TRBD1 (5 bases). The V end was cut by 7 bases, the J end by 0 bases, with 13 bases between. CDR1 is SQVTM, CDR2 ANQGSEA, per germline. This CDR3 has 14 amino acids. The CDR3 reads CSAEPDSSYNEQFF. The CDR3 DNA sequence: TGCAGCGCAGAACCTGACAGCTCCTACAATGAGCAGTTCTTC.

The sample holds a few counts of this clonotype. The gene calls are TRBV28 and TRBJ2-5; D possibly corresponds to TRBD2 (7 bases). Germline V gives CDR1 MDHEN, CDR2 SYDVKM. Trimming removed 8 bases from V and 1 base from J, with 14 bases in between. The CDR3 is 14 amino acids. The CDR3 spells CASAGGGAQETQYF. The CDR3 region has the DNA TGTGCCAGCGCTGGAGGGGGGGCCCAAGAGACCCAGTACTTC. Complete variable domain (other parts from reference TRBV28 and TRBJ2-5): DVKVTQSSRYLVKRTGEKVFLECVQDMDHENMFWYRQDPGLGLRLIYFSYDVKMKEKGDIPEGYSVSREKKERFSLILESASTNQTSMYLCASAGGGAQETQYFGPGTRLLVL.

For this clonotype: Being one base from a much bigger clone, this may be a read error. The rearrangement links TRBV20-1 to TRBJ2-1; 14 nucleotides align to TRBD2. Germline CDR1 DFQATT, CDR2 SNEGSKA (reference sequence). The CDR3 covers 15 residues. The CDR3 spells CCAPTSGGDYNEQFF. The CDR3, as DNA: TGCTGTGCTCCGACTAGCGGGGGGGATTACAATGAGCAGTTCTTC.

This clonotype was recorded many times. The gene calls are TRBV5-5 and TRBJ2-3; D not resolved. Trimming pared 4 bases from V and 0 bases from J, leaving 15 bases between. Germline values: CDR1 SGHKS, CDR2 YYEKEE (reference sequence). This CDR3 contains 16 residues. The CDR3 protein is CASSDTGYTSTDTQYF. The CDR3 nucleotides read TGTGCCAGCAGCGACACCGGGTACACTAGCACAGATACGCAGTATTTT.

This clonotype appeared a few times. J is TRBJ1-2 and V is TRBV29-1; D gene uncertain. CDR1 SQVTM and CDR2 ANQGSEA come from the germline V gene. This CDR3 is built from 12 residues. Deletions cut 4 bases from V and 3 bases from J, with 9 bases between. CDR3 sequence (DNA): TGCAGCGTTGCCGCTGAATACTATGGCTACACCTTC. It is translated as CSVAAEYYGYTF.

This clonotype was detected only a few times. The genes are TRBV5-1 and TRBJ2-5; no reliable D call. CDR1 SGHRS and CDR2 YFSETQ come from the germline V gene. The CDR3 loop spans 13 amino acids. The V end lost 4 bases, the J end lost 5 bases, and 12 bases lay between the germline ends. CDR3 nucleotides: TGCGCCAGCAGCCCGGAAGGGCAGGAGACCCAGTACTTC. Amino acids: CASSPEGQETQYF.

This chain joins TRBV3-1 and TRBJ2-6; D remains unclear. The CDR3 covers 17 residues. Trimming removed 8 bases at V and 4 bases at J, with 21 bases between. CDR1 is LGHDT, CDR2 YNNKEL, per germline (reference sequence). The CDR3 DNA is TGTGCCAGCTCCAAAGATCTAAGGGTGACCGGGGCCAACGTCCTGACTTTC. It yields the protein CASSKDLRVTGANVLTF.

This clonotype was seen at least ten times. A junction end diverges from the germline sequence, so it may reflect a read error. The chain employs TRBV29-1 and TRBJ1-3; possibly TRBD1 for D (5 bases). The CDR3 runs 11 residues. Germline CDR1 SQVTM, CDR2 ANQGSEA. The CDR3 loop reads CSVGALGTPIF. The CDR3 coding sequence is TGCAGCGTTGGGGCCCTAGGGACCCCTATTTTT.

The CDR3 DNA follows: TGTGCCAGCGGGCAGGGGACAGACTCCTACGAGCAGTACTTC. Amino acids: CASGQGTDSYEQYF. The chain is built from TRBV9 and TRBJ2-7; 7 nucleotides match TRBD1. Trimming removed 7 bases from V and 0 bases from J; junction bases left unmatched: 7. This CDR3 is built from 14 residues. Germline lookup yields CDR1 SGDLS and CDR2 YYNGEE.

This clonotype occurred a few times. The chain joins TRBV7-9 to TRBJ2-2; TRBD2 matches 11 bases. V was pared by 5 bases and J by 2 bases, with 4 bases of the junction left unmatched. Germline lookup yields CDR1 SEHNR and CDR2 FQNEAQ (reference sequence). This CDR3 is 16 amino acids long. The CDR3 here is CASSPRLAGNTGELFF. For the CDR3, the DNA is TGTGCCAGCAGCCCTCGACTAGCGGGAAACACCGGGGAGCTGTTTTTT.

In this sample, this clonotype turned up a few times. The chain carries TRBV2 and TRBJ2-1; unclear D gene. Germline V gene lookup returns CDR1 SNHLY and CDR2 FYNNEI. Trimming cost V 6 bases and J 5 bases, with 23 bases left between them. The CDR3 consists of 17 residues. CDR3 region: CASRETPRLEWDNEQFF. In DNA, the CDR3 is TGTGCCAGCAGGGAGACCCCCCGGCTAGAGTGGGACAATGAGCAGTTCTTC.

V gene TRBV6-2 or TRBV6-3 combines with J gene TRBJ2-5; TRBD2 agrees at 7 bases. Germline CDR1 and CDR2: MNHEY and SVGEGT. With V trimmed by 4 bases and J by 1 base, 9 bases remained unmatched. The CDR3 loop spans 16 amino acids. CDR3 in DNA: TGTGCCAGCAGTTCGTTCGAGGGCGGGAGCCAAGAGACCCAGTACTTC. This codes for CASSSFEGGSQETQYF.

This clonotype has a count of ten or more. The gene calls are TRBV29-1 and TRBJ2-3; 13 nucleotides agree with TRBD2. This CDR3 region has 17 residues. Germline CDR1 and CDR2: SQVTM and ANQGSEA. The V and J ends lost 2 bases and 4 bases, in that order; junction bases with no gene match: 9. The CDR3 protein is CSVELTGTSGAADTQYF. For the CDR3, the DNA is TGCAGCGTTGAACTTACCGGGACTAGCGGGGCCGCAGATACGCAGTATTTT.

This clonotype was observed many times. The chain recombines TRBV27 with TRBJ2-1; D may be TRBD2 (5 bases). V lost 6 bases to trimming and J lost 6 bases, with 30 bases between them. Germline CDR1 and CDR2: MNHEY and SMNVEV (reference sequence). The CDR3 is made up of 19 amino acids. The CDR3 DNA reads TGTGCCAGCAGCCCCGCTCCATTTAAACAGCGGTTGGTGGGCAATGAGCAGTTCTTC. Its protein product is CASSPAPFKQRLVGNEQFF.

The chain uses TRBV7-3 and TRBJ1-6; tentative D call: TRBD1 (5 bases). The CDR3 has 13 residues. The V gene's germline CDR1 is SGHTA and CDR2 FQGTGA. V lost 5 bases and J 7 bases, leaving 9 bases between the germline ends. CDR3 in amino acids: CASSAGTNSPLHF. The CDR3 nucleotides are TGTGCCAGCAGCGCCGGGACCAATTCACCCCTCCACTTT. The variable domain in full, completed from reference TRBV7-3 and TRBJ1-6, reads GAGVSQTPSNKVTEKGKYVELRCDPISGHTALYWYRQSLGQGPEFLIYFQGTGAADDSGLPNDRFFAVRPEGSVSTLKIQRTERGDSAVYLCASSAGTNSPLHFGNGTRLTVT.

In this sample, this clonotype turned up once. The chain has TRBV7-6 and TRBJ2-1; D gene unclear. Trimming stripped 5 bases from V and 5 bases from J, with 13 bases between. Germline V lookup: CDR1 SGHVS, CDR2 FNYEAQ. The CDR3 contains 14 residues. CDR3 nucleotide sequence: TGTGCCAGCAGCCTGAGAACTGGCAACAATGAGCAGTTCTTC. It specifies CASSLRTGNNEQFF.

This clonotype was seen at least ten times. V and J are TRBV29-1 and TRBJ2-3; D possibly corresponds to TRBD2 (6 bases). Germline V gene sequence: CDR1 SQVTM, CDR2 ANQGSEA. This CDR3 contains 14 residues. With 3 bases removed from V and 2 bases from J, the gap between germline ends came to 12 bases. The CDR3 reads CSVDPAGYTDTQYF. CDR3 coding DNA: TGCAGCGTTGACCCGGCGGGATACACAGATACGCAGTATTTT.

This sequence joins TRBV25-1 and TRBJ2-3; D call uncertain. The CDR3 has 13 amino acids. Germline V gene sequence: CDR1 MGHDK, CDR2 SYGVNS. Trimming removed 2 bases from V and 4 bases from J, with 7 bases in between. Here the CDR3 DNA reads TGTGCCAGCAGTGAACGGTCTTCAGATACGCAGTATTTT. Its translation: CASSERSSDTQYF.

This clonotype was observed a few times. The V gene is TRBV21-1, the J gene TRBJ1-5; the DNA was not used to check the table's D call, TRBD1. TRBV21-1 is noted as a pseudogene. The CDR3 is 20 amino acids. The CDR3 sequence: CASSKGGQGNTFYSNQPQHF. CDR3 coding DNA: TGTGCCAGCAGCAAAGGAGGTCAGGGGAACACTTTTTATAGCAATCAGCCCCAGCATTTT.

This clonotype occurred a few times. The J gene is TRBJ2-2, the V gene TRBV6-5; 7 bases agree with TRBD2. With 4 bases clipped from V and 6 bases from J, the junction kept 2 bases outside the gene matches. Germline CDR1 MNHEY, CDR2 SVGAGI. The CDR3 totals 13 residues. The CDR3 region has the DNA TGTGCCAGCAGTTCCAGCGGGGCCGGGGAGCTGTTTTTT. As protein: CASSSSGAGELFF.

This clonotype was counted many times. The V gene is TRBV7-9, the J gene TRBJ2-7; D is uncertain. From germline, CDR1 is SEHNR and CDR2 FQNEAQ (reference sequence). The V end was cut by 3 bases, the J end by 2 bases, with 11 bases between. The CDR3 loop spans 14 amino acids. The CDR3 here is CASSFPDGPYEQYF. DNA for the CDR3: TGTGCCAGCAGCTTTCCGGACGGCCCCTACGAGCAGTACTTC.

This clonotype was seen at least ten times. This chain joins TRBV20-1 and TRBJ1-2; no definite D call. Germline V gives CDR1 DFQATT, CDR2 SNEGSKA (reference sequence). CDR3 size: 12 residues. V was trimmed by 6 bases and J by 6 bases, leaving 14 bases between them. CDR3: CSASVPWDGYTF. The CDR3 DNA follows: TGCAGTGCCAGTGTACCCTGGGATGGCTACACCTTC.

V gene TRBV27 combines with J gene TRBJ1-2; D possibly corresponds to TRBD1 (6 bases). The CDR3 is made up of 12 amino acids. Germline V gene lookup returns CDR1 MNHEY and CDR2 SMNVEV (reference sequence). Trimming left V 8 bases short and J 0 bases short, with 7 bases between. Here the CDR3 reads CASRTANYGYTF. The CDR3 bases are TGTGCCAGCCGGACAGCTAACTATGGCTACACCTTC.

The CDR3 loop is CASSYSAGTGGKWEQYF. The CDR3 DNA sequence: TGTGCCAGCAGTTACTCGGCCGGGACAGGGGGAAAGTGGGAGCAGTACTTC. This chain uses TRBV6-5 with TRBJ2-7; the match to TRBD1 covers 11 bases. Germline values: CDR1 MNHEY, CDR2 SVGAGI. V lost 0 bases, J lost 7 bases, and 11 bases stayed unmatched. The CDR3 runs to 17 residues.

The CDR3 loop reads CASTTGGRGTDTQYF. CDR3 nucleotide sequence: TGTGCCAGCACCACAGGGGGCAGGGGGACAGATACGCAGTATTTT. J is TRBJ2-3 and V is TRBV6-1; 9 bases map to TRBD1. From germline, CDR1 is MNHNS and CDR2 SASEGT. V lost 7 bases and J lost 3; bases outside the gene matches: 8. The CDR3 consists of 15 residues.